This T cell receptor beta chain was recovered during a study of breast tumors, draining lymph nodes, adjacent tissues. General study points: Tumor and nontumor repertoires were significantly more similar in luminal-like than in basal-like breast cancer. Compared with lymph nodes, tumors were less diverse; compared with nontumor tissue, more. That most tumor T cells come from lymph nodes remained unproven.

This CDR3 contains 12 residues. Trimming stripped 7 bases from V and 2 bases from J, with 8 bases between. In germline, CDR1 is SNHLY, CDR2 FYNNEI. Samples came from axillary lymph nodes draining the breast cancer. TCRdb re-called the multiplex PCR reads with MiXCR, one entry per CDR3 protein. The sample contains a few hundred thousand distinct CDR3 sequences, 30% to 35% of which appear only once. This clonotype occurred many times. Its specificity is unknown. V gene TRBV2 combines with J gene TRBJ2-5; a weak D match, TRBD2 (5 bases). Source material: axillary lymph node tissue. This clonotype originated in a female donor with breast cancer. Some clones in this sample may be carry-over from other donors' samples. CDR3 sequence reads: CASKSGQETQYF. DNA of the CDR3: TGTGCCAGCAAGTCGGGACAAGAGACCCAGTACTTC.